This TCR beta chain stems from a study of T cell responses to AZD1222 COVID-19 vaccine. Study background: Pooling covered second doses at about 4 or about 12 weeks. General observations from the study: Spike was spanned by vaccine-associated CD4 TCRs, which were dominant at 160-218 and 743-854. Clonal diversity may have been underestimated in mostly white British donors. Baseline seropositivity occurred in only six AZD1222 recipients.

The repertoire was sequenced with immunoSEQ multiplex PCR; TCRdb's copy has only in-frame clones and lacks some. The sample carries 100,000 or so clones, around nine tenths recorded once. As for this clone: As yet, its antigen is unknown.

This CDR3 spans 15 amino acids. Trimming left V 6 bases short and J 0 bases short, with 12 bases between. Germline V gene data show CDR1 as SGHRS and CDR2 as YFSETQ. The sample consisted of peripheral blood, taken on day 0 of AZD1222 vaccination. The gene calls are TRBV5-1 and TRBJ2-2; D might be TRBD1 (6 bases). This clonotype originated in an adult in good health. In nucleotides, the CDR3 is TGCGCCAGCACTACAGACAGGTCGAACACCGGGGAGCTGTTTTTT. This gives the protein CASTTDRSNTGELFF.